Listed below are T cell receptor beta chains from one sample, sequenced in a study of T cells after posttransplantation cyclophosphamide. TCRdb's table, derived via immunoSEQ multiplex PCR, lists solely in-frame clones and lacks some. The sample contains about 22,000 clones, roughly 90% of which appear only once. Sequenced material: PBMCs, taken after an allogeneic stem cell transplant with a calcineurin inhibitor and methotrexate. The receptors stem from a female patient between 50 and 59 years old who received an allogeneic stem cell transplant from an unrelated donor, was CMV-positive, and had chronic GVHD only. Some T cells may possibly be graft donor cells. Both conserved end residues are part of each CDR3. Clone size, where shown, is once, few, many, or a class for clones that have expanded.

TRBV14	-	TRBJ2-7	CASSIQGAQEQYF
TRBV6-5	-	TRBJ2-2	CASSYVLAVTGELFF
TRBV18	-	TRBJ2-7	CASSPRGGQEDEQYF
TRBV5-1	-	TRBJ2-7	CASKQAGGYEQYF
TRBV6-1	-	TRBJ1-1	CASSESGLNTEAFF
TRBV27	-	TRBJ2-7	CASSIAAVSYEQYF
TRBV28	-	TRBJ1-5	CASSFSIGSQRPQHF
TRBV7-8	-	TRBJ2-6	CASSDRGSGANVLTF
TRBV19	-	TRBJ2-7	CASSISGGGYEQYF
TRBV4-3	-	TRBJ2-5	CASSQEYRDETQYF
TRBV28	few	TRBJ1-6	CASSLWVIGTGNRSPLHF
TRBV6-1	-	-	CASSEMTGGPYEQYF
TRBV18	-	TRBJ1-5	CASSPRTVNSNQPQHF
TRBV27	-	TRBJ2-1	CASRASGDYNEQFF
TRBV11-2	-	TRBJ2-3	CASSFRGLVTDTQYF
TRBV14	few	TRBJ1-1	CASSWDSGDYTEAFF
TRBV19	few	TRBJ1-1	CASSPRGQGNTEAFF
TRBV18	-	TRBJ2-1	CASSPGAGGNEQFF
TRBV7-6	once	TRBJ2-7	CASSLAPSSGFYEQYF
TRBV15	-	TRBJ2-4	CATSRGLAGDLLAKNIQYF
TRBV7-6	-	TRBJ1-1	CASSTQGANTEAFF
TRBV5-1	once	TRBJ1-3	CASSLAGVESAIYF
TRBV7-9	-	TRBJ1-6	CASKGQYNSPLHF
TRBV27	-	TRBJ2-1	CASSPRLTGSYNEQFF
TRBV18	few	TRBJ1-3	CASSLDRNGNTIYF
TRBV7-3	-	TRBJ2-1	CASSSLGRELGEQFF
TRBV6-1	-	TRBJ1-2	CASRVTGRGYGYTF
TRBV21-1	-	TRBJ1-1	CASSFRAGQGTEAFF
TRBV7-9	-	TRBJ1-4	CASSFWTGANEKLFF
TRBV6-5	-	TRBJ2-7	CASSYNRGYEQYF
TRBV10-3	few	TRBJ2-1	CAISSSGRALNEQFF
TRBV6-5	-	TRBJ1-2	CASSFRGRDYGYTF
TRBV29-1	-	TRBJ1-3	CSVNPGGNTIYF
TRBV28	-	TRBJ1-3	CASSLTGQTGNTIYF
TRBV2	-	TRBJ1-6	CASRDGQGAGSPLHF
TRBV2	-	TRBJ2-3	CASSFLPDTQYF
TRBV5-5	-	TRBJ1-5	CASSLRGGSNQPQHF